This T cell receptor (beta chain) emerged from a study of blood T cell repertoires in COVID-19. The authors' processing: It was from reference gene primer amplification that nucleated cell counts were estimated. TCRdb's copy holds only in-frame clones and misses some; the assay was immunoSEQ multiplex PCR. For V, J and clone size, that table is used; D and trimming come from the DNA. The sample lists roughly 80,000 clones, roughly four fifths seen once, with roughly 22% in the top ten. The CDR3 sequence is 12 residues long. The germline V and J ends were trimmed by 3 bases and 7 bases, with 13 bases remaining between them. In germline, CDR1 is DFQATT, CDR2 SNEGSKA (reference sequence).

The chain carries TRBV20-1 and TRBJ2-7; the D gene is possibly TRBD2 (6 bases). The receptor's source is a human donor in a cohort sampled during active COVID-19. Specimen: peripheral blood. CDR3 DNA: TGCAGTGCTAGTGGCAGGGAGGAGGAGCAGTACTTC. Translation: CSASGREEEQYF.